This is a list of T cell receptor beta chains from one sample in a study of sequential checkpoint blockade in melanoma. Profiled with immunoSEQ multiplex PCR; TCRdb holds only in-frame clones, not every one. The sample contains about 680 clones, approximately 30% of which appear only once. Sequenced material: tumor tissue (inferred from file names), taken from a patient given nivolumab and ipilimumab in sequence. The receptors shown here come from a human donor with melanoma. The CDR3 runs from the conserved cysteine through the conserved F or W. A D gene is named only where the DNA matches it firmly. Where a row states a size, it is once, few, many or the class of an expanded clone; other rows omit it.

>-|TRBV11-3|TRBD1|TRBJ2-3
TGTGCCAGCAGCCTCGACAGGGAGCGATGGACGCAGTATTTT
CASSLDRERWTQYF
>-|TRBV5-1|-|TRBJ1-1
TGCGCCAGCAGCTCCCGGACAACGAACACTGAAGCTTTCTTT
CASSSRTTNTEAFF
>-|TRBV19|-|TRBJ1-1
TGTGCCACAAGGACGTATCCGGACACTGAAGCTTTCTTT
CATRTYPDTEAFF
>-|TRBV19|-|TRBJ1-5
TGTGCCAGTAGCGACGACAGTAGCAATCAGCCCCAGCATTTT
CASSDDSSNQPQHF
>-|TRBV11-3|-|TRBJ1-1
TGTGCCAGCAGCTTGGGGGGGTCGGGCGTCCGAGGCGCTGAAGCTTTCTTT
CASSLGGSGVRGAEAFF
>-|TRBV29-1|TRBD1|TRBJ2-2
TGCAGCGTTCCCGGACAGGGGAGCACCGGGGAGCTGTTTTTT
CSVPGQGSTGELFF
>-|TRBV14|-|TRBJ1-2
TGTGCCAGCAGCCAAGACAGTGCCGCGCGAGAGGGCTACACCTTC
CASSQDSAAREGYTF
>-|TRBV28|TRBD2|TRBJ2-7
TGTGCCAGCGGGGAACGGGAGGCGGGAAACGAGCAGTACTTC
CASGEREAGNEQYF
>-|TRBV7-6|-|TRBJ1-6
TGTGCCAGCAGCTTAACGGGGTCAAATTCACCCCTCCACTTT
CASSLTGSNSPLHF
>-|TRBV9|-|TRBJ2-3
TGTGCCAGCAGTGAAGGGCACAGCTCCTTACATACGCAGTATTTT
CASSEGHSSLHTQYF
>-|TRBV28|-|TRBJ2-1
TGTGCCAGCACCAGATTTTCTAGCAGAGGCTACAATGAGCAGTTCTTC
CASTRFSSRGYNEQFF
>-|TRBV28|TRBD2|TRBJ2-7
TGTGCCAGCCTAGCGGGGAGCTCCTACGAGCAGTACTTC
CASLAGSSYEQYF
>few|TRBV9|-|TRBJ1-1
TGTGCCAGCAGCGCACGGAGATTGGACACTGAAGCTTTCTTT
CASSARRLDTEAFF
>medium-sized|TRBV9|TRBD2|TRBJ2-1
TGTGCCAGCAGCGTAGACGGGAGGTCCTCCTACAATGAGCAGTTCTTC
CASSVDGRSSYNEQFF
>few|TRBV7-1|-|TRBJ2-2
TGTGCCAGCAGCTCGTCGAACACCGGGGAGCTGTTTTTT
CASSSSNTGELFF
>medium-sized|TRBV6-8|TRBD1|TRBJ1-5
TGTGCCAGCAGTGGTCCCGGACAGGGGGCGGCTCAGCCCCAGCATTTT
CASSGPGQGAAQPQHF
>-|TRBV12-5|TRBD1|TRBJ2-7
TGTGCCAGCACCCCCCCGCCCGGGACAGGGGGCCACCGGACCTACGAGCAGTACTTC
CASTPPPGTGGHRTYEQYF
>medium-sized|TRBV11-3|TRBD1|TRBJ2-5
TGTGCCAGCAGCTCCCCGGGCCGGACAGGGATTTCCGGAGAGACCCAGTACTTC
CASSSPGRTGISGETQYF
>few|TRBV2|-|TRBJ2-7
TGTGCCAGCAGTGGGGACGCGGACTACGAGCAGTACTTC
CASSGDADYEQYF
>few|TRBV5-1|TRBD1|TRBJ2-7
TGCGCCAGCAGCTTGGGCAGGGGACAGACCTACGAGCAGTACTTC
CASSLGRGQTYEQYF
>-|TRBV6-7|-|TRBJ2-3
TGTGCCACCAGGTCCGGGGGGCCCCAGTATTTT
CATRSGGPQYF
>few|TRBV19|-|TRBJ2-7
TGTGCCAGTAGTACTCAATCCGGGGGCTCCTACGAGCAGTACTTC
CASSTQSGGSYEQYF
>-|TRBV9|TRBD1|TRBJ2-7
TGTGCCAGCAGCCTCTCTACGACAGGGCCCTACTACGAGCAGTACTTC
CASSLSTTGPYYEQYF
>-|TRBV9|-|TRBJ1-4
TGTGCCAGCATGACAGCCGAATCAACTAATGAAAAACTGTTTTTT
CASMTAESTNEKLFF
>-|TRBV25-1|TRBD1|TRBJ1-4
TGTGCCAGCAGTGAATCACAGGGGGCAACTAATGAAAAACTGTTTTTT
CASSESQGATNEKLFF
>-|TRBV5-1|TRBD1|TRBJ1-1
TGCGCCAGCAGGTTCACTTCGGGGCAGGGGGCTTTGGGCACTGAAGCTTTCTTT
CASRFTSGQGALGTEAFF
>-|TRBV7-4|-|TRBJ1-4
TGTGCCAGCAGCCCCCAGGACGGAGCCGCCGAAAAACTGTTTTTT
CASSPQDGAAEKLFF
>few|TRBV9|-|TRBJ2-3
TGTGCCAGCAGCGTTGCGGGGGGACAGTGGGATACGCAGTATTTT
CASSVAGGQWDTQYF
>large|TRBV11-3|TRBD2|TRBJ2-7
TGTGCCAGCAGCCCGGGGACTAGCGGGAAGGAGCAGTACTTC
CASSPGTSGKEQYF
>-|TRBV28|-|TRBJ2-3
TGTGCCAGCAGTTTAGGGGACTCCACAGATACGCAGTATTTT
CASSLGDSTDTQYF
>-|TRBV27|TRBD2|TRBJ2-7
TGTGCCAGCAGTTTCAGGGCGGGAGTAATCTACGAGCAGTACTTC
CASSFRAGVIYEQYF
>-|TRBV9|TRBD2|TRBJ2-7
TGTGCCAGCAGCGTCCTGTCTAGCGGGGACGAGCAGTACTTC
CASSVLSSGDEQYF
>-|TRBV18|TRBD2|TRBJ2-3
TGTGCCAGCTCACGGCGGGAGGGCCAGCCAGATACGCAGTATTTT
CASSRREGQPDTQYF
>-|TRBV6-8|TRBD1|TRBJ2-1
TGTGCCAGCAGAACCCCAGGACAGGGTAGCTCCTACAATGAGCAGTTCTTC
CASRTPGQGSSYNEQFF
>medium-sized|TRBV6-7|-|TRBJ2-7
TGTGCCAGCAGTACACAGGGCCGCGAGCAGTACTTC
CASSTQGREQYF
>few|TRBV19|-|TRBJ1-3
TGTGCCAGTAACACGGGGGTTGCTGGAAACACCATATATTTT
CASNTGVAGNTIYF
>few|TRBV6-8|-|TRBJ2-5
TGTGCCATCAGTGCGGGGTCCGCGGAAGAGACCCAGTACTTC
CAISAGSAEETQYF
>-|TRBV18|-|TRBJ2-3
TGTGCCAGCTCACCAACTGAGACAGATACGCAGTATTTT
CASSPTETDTQYF
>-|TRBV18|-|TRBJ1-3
TGTGCCAGCTCAACGGTCGTAGGCGGAGGTTCGTTGAGAAACACCATATATTTT
CASSTVVGGGSLRNTIYF
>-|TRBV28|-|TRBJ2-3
TGTGCCAGCAGCTCAGGGGCTAGCACAGATACGCAGTATTTT
CASSSGASTDTQYF
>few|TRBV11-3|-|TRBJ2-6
TGTGCCAGCAGCTTGGCGTGGCCACAAAGTCGGGCCAACGTCCTGACTTTC
CASSLAWPQSRANVLTF
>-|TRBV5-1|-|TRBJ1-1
TGCGCCAGCAGCTTGGCCGGCGGTGAGTCTGAAGCTTTCTTT
CASSLAGGESEAFF
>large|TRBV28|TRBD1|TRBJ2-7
TGTGCCAGCAGTTCGCCCGCGGGACAGGGCGAGCAGTACTTC
CASSSPAGQGEQYF
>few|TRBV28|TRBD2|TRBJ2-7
TGTGCCAGCAGCGGGACTAGCGGGAAAGACTCCTACGAGCAGTACTTC
CASSGTSGKDSYEQYF
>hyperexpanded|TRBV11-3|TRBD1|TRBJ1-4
TGTGCCAGCAGCCTACAGGGGATTTTTGAAAAACTGTTTTTT
CASSLQGIFEKLFF
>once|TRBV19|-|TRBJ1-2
TGTGCCAGTAGTGGTCCTGACTCAGGGGTGTATGGCTACACCTTC
CASSGPDSGVYGYTF
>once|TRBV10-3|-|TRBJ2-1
TGTGCCATCAGTGAGTCGATTCAGGCTAGCGCCTACAATGAGCAGTTCTTC
CAISESIQASAYNEQFF
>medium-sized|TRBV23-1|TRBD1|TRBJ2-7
TGCGCCTCAACGGGACAGGGGATTTACGAGCAGTACTTC
CASTGQGIYEQYF
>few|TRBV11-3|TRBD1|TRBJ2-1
TGTGCCAGCAGATTACGGACAGGGATCTACAATGAGCAGTTCTTC
CASRLRTGIYNEQFF
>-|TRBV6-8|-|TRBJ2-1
TGTGCCAGCAAGGGGGGACCCACGGATTACAATGAGCAGTTCTTC
CASKGGPTDYNEQFF
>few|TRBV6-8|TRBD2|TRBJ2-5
TGTGCCAGCAGTCTACTAGCGGGAGAGGAGACCCAGTACTTC
CASSLLAGEETQYF
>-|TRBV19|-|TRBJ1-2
TGTGCCAGTACCCCCCTCGGCAGTGGCTATGGCTACACCTTC
CASTPLGSGYGYTF
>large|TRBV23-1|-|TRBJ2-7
TGCGCCAGCACCACGGACTTTTCCTACGAGCAGTACTTC
CASTTDFSYEQYF
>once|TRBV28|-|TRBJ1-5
TGTGCCAGCAAAACACATGACAATCAGCCCCAGCATTTT
CASKTHDNQPQHF
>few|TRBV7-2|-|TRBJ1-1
TGTGCCAGCAGCCTGCAAGGAGGCGCTGAAGCTTTCTTT
CASSLQGGAEAFF
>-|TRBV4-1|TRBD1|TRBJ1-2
TGCGCCAGCAGCCAACTTGGGACAGGGGAGATGTATGGCTACACCTTC
CASSQLGTGEMYGYTF
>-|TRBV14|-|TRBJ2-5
TGTGCCAGCAGCCAAGTAGACATGGGTAGTCAAGAGACCCAGTACTTC
CASSQVDMGSQETQYF